The present T cell receptor (beta chain) was sequenced within a study of blood T cell repertoires in COVID-19. Unmatched junction bases numbered 10, after V lost 4 bases and J lost 7 bases. Germline assignment: CDR1 LGHDT and CDR2 YNNKEL (reference sequence). This CDR3 spans 15 amino acids. Clones were sequenced by immunoSEQ multiplex PCR, and TCRdb holds only the in-frame ones, with some missing. The sample records some 350,000 clones, 80% to 90% being singletons. This TCR was sampled from a man in his thirties or forties who had recovered from COVID-19. J is TRBJ1-2 and V is TRBV3-1 (or the pseudogene TRBV3-2); 9 bases are a match to TRBD1. Sequencing was done on a sample of PBMCs or T cells enriched from blood (not recorded which). The CDR3 spells CASSPALGQGSGYTF. The CDR3 DNA sequence: TGTGCCAGCAGCCCAGCATTGGGACAGGGTAGTGGCTACACCTTC.